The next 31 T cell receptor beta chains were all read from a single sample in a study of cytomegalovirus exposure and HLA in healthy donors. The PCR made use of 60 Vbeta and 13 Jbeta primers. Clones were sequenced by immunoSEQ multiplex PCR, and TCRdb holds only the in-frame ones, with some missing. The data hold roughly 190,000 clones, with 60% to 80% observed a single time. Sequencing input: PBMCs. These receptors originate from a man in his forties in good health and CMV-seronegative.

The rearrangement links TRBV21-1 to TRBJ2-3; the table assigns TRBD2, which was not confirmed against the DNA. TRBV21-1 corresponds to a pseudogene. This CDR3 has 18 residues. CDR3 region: CASNPGLAGGPIHDTQYF. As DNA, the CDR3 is TGTGCCAGCAACCCGGGACTAGCGGGAGGTCCAATACACGATACGCAGTATTTT.

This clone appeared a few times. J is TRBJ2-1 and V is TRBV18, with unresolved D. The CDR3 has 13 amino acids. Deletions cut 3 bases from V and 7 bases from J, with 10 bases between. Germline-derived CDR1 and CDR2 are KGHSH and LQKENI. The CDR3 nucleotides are TGTGCCAGCTCACCCAACAGAAATAATGAGCAGTTCTTC. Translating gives CASSPNRNNEQFF.

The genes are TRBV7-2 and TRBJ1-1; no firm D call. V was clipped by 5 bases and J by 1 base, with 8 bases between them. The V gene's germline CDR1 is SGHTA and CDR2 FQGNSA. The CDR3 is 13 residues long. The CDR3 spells CASSRVGNTEAFF. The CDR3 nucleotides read TGTGCCAGCAGCCGGGTGGGGAACACTGAAGCTTTCTTT. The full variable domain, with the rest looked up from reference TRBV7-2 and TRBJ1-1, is GAGVSQSPSNKVTEKGKDVELRCDPISGHTALYWYRQSLGQGLEFLIYFQGNSAPDKSGLPSDRFSAERTGGSVSTLTIQRTQQEDSAVYLCASSRVGNTEAFFGQGTRLTVV.

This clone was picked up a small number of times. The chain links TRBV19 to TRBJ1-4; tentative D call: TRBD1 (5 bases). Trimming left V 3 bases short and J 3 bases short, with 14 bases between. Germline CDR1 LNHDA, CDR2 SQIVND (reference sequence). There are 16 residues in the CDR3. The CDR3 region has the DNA TGTGCCAGTAGTATGTCGGGGGAGGCAGCTAATGAAAAACTGTTTTTT. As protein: CASSMSGEAANEKLFF.

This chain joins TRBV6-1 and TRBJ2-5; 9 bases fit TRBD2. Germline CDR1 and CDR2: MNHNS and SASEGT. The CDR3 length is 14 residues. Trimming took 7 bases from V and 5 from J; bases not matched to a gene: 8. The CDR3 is CASTGGGAGETQYF. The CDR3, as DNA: TGTGCCAGCACCGGCGGGGGGGCCGGGGAGACCCAGTACTTC.

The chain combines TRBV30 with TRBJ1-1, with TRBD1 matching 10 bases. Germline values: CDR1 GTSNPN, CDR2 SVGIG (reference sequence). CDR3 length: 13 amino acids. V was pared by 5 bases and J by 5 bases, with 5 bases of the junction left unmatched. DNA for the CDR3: TGTGCCTGGGACAGGGGGCCGGGTACTGAAGCTTTCTTT. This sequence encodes CAWDRGPGTEAFF. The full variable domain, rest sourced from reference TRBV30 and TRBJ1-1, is SQTIHQWPATLVQPVGSPLSLECTVEGTSNPNLYWYRQAAGRGLQLLFYSVGIGQISSEVPQNLSASRPQDRQFILSSKKLLLSDSGFYLCAWDRGPGTEAFFGQGTRLTVV.

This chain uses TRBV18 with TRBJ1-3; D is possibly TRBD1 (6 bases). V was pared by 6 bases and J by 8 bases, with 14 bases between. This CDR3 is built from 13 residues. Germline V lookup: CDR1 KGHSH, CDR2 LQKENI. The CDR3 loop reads CASSTGPQDTIYF. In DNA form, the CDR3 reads TGTGCCAGCTCCACAGGGCCGCAAGACACCATATATTTT. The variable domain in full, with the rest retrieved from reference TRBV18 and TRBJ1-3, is NAGVMQNPRHLVRRRGQEARLRCSPMKGHSHVYWYRQLPEEGLKFMVYLQKENIIDESGMPKERFSAEFPKEGPSILRIQQVVRGDSAAYFCASSTGPQDTIYFGEGSWLTVV.

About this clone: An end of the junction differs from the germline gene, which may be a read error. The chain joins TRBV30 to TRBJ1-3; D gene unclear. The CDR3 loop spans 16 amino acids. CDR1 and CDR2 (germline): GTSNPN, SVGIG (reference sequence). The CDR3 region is CTWSVRGSRSGNTIYF. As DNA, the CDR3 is TGTACCTGGAGTGTCAGAGGTTCGAGGTCTGGAAACACCATATATTTT.

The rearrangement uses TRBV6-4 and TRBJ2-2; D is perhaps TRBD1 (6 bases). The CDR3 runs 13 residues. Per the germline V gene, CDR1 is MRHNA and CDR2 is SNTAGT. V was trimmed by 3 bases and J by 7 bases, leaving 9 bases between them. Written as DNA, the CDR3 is TGTGCCAGCAGTGAACAGGGTCACGGGGAGCTGTTTTTT. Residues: CASSEQGHGELFF.

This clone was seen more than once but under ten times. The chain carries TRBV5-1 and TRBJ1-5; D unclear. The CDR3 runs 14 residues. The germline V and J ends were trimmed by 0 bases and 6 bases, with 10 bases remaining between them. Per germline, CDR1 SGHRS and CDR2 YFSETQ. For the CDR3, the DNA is TGCGCCAGCAGCTTGGACGGGGATGGTCAGCCCCAGCATTTT. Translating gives CASSLDGDGQPQHF. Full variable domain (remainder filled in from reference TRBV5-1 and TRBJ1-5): KAGVTQTPRYLIKTRGQQVTLSCSPISGHRSVSWYQQTPGQGLQFLFEYFSETQRNKGNFPGRFSGRQFSNSRSEMNVSTLELGDSALYLCASSLDGDGQPQHFGDGTRLSIL.

The CDR3 loop is CASSSARTGPTDTQYF. The CDR3 DNA reads TGTGCCAGCAGCTCCGCGCGGACAGGCCCCACAGATACGCAGTATTTT. The genes are TRBV5-4 and TRBJ2-3, with 7 nucleotides matching TRBD1. V trimming: 3 bases; J trimming: 2 bases; junction bases outside the gene matches: 9. Germline V gene sequence: CDR1 SGHNT, CDR2 YYREEE (reference sequence). The CDR3 is made up of 16 amino acids.

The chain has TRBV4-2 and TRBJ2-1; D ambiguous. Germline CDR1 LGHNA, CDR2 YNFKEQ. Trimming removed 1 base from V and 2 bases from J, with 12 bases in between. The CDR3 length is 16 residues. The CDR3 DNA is TGTGCCAGCAGCCAAGCCCCAACCAACACCTACAATGAGCAGTTCTTC. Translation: CASSQAPTNTYNEQFF.

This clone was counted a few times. Here the CDR3 reads CSVVRFTGELFF. CDR3 bases: TGCAGCGTTGTGCGGTTCACCGGGGAGCTGTTTTTT. The V call is TRBV29-1, the J call TRBJ2-2; D gene uncertain. This CDR3 is 12 amino acids long. Trimming removed 4 bases from V and 4 bases from J, with 7 bases in between. In germline, CDR1 is SQVTM, CDR2 ANQGSEA.

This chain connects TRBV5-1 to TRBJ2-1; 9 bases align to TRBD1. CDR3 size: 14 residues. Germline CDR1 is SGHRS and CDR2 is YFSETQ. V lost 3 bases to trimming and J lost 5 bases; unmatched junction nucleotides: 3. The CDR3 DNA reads TGCGCCAGCAGCTGGGACAGGGCGGACAATGAGCAGTTCTTC. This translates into CASSWDRADNEQFF.

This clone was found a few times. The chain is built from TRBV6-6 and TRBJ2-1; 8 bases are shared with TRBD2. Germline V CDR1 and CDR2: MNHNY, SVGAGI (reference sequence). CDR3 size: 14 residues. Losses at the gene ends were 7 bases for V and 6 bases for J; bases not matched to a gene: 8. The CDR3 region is CASTRRTSFNEQFF. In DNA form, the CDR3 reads TGTGCCAGCACCCGACGGACTAGCTTCAATGAGCAGTTCTTC.

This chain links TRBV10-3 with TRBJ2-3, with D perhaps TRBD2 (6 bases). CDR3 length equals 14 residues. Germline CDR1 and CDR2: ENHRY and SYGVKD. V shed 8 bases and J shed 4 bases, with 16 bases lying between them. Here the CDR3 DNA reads TGTGCCATCGGCGGGGCCTGGGTTTCAGATACGCAGTATTTT. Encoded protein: CAIGGAWVSDTQYF.

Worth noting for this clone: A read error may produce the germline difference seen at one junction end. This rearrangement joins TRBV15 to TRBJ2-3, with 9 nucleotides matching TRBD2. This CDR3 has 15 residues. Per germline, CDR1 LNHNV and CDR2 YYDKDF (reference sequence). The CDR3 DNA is TGTGCCACCAGCAGAGGCGGGGGGGACACAGATGCGCAGTATTTT. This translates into CATSRGGGDTDAQYF.

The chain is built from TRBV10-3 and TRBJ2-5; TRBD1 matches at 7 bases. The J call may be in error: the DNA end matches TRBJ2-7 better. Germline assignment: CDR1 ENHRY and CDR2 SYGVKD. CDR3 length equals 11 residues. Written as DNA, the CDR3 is TGTGCTGTGGGGGACAGTTACGAGCAGTACTTC. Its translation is CAVGDSYEQYF.

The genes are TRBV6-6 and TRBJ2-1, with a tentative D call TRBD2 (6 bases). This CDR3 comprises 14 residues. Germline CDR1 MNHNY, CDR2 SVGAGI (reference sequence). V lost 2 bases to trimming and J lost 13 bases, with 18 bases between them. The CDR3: CASSYVGRAEGQFF. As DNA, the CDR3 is TGTGCCAGCAGTTACGTTGGCCGAGCGGAGGGTCAGTTCTTC.

This chain's CDR3 is CASSTIAGGPHEQYF. CDR3 DNA: TGTGCCAGTAGTACCATAGCGGGAGGGCCCCACGAGCAGTACTTC. The chain has TRBV19 and TRBJ2-7, with TRBD2 matching 11 bases. The germline V gene has CDR1 LNHDA and CDR2 SQIVND (reference sequence). CDR3 length equals 15 residues. Trimming cost V 4 bases and J 5 bases; bases outside gene matches: 7.

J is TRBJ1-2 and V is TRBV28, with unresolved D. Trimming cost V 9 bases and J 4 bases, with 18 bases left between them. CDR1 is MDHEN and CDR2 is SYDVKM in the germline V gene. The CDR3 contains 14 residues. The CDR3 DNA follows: TGTGCCAGTTTTTCGCCGGGGTATCTCTATGGCTACACCTTC. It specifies CASFSPGYLYGYTF.

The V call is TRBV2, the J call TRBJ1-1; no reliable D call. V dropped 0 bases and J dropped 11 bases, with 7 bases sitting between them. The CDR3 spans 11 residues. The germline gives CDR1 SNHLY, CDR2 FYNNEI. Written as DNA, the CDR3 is TGTGCCAGCAGTGAAGCCGGGTATGCTTTCTTT. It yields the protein CASSEAGYAFF.

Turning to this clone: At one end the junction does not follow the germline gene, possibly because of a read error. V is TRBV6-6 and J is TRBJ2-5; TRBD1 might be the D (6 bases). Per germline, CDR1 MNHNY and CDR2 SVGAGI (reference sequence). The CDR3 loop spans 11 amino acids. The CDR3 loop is CASSSGQTQYF. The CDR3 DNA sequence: TGTGCCAGCAGTTCCGGACAGACGCAGTACTTC.

The CDR3 DNA sequence: TGTGCCAGCAGCCAGGACAGGGGGCGAGAGCAGTACTTC. This sequence encodes CASSQDRGREQYF. The rearrangement uses TRBV7-6 and TRBJ2-7, with TRBD1 matching 11 bases. Germline CDR1 and CDR2: SGHVS and FNYEAQ. Trimming removed 5 bases from V and 7 bases from J; junction bases left unmatched: 4. The CDR3 spans 13 residues.

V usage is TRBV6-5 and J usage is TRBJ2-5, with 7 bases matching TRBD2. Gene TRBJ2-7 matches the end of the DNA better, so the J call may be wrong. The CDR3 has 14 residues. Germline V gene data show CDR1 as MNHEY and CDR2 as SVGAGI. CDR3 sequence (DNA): TGTGCCAGCAGTTACAGAGGGGAGGGATACGAGCAGTACTTC. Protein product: CASSYRGEGYEQYF.

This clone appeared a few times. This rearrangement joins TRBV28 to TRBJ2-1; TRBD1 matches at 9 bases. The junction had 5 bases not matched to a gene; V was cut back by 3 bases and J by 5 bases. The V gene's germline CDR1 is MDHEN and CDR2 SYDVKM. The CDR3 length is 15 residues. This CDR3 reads CASSFPGQGNNEQFF. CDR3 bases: TGTGCCAGCAGTTTCCCAGGACAGGGGAACAATGAGCAGTTCTTC.

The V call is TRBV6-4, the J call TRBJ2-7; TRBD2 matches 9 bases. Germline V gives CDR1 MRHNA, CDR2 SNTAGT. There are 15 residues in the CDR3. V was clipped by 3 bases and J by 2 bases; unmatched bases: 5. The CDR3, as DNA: TGTGCCAGCAGTGAGAGTGCGGGAGGGGCCTACGAGCAGTACTTC. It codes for CASSESAGGAYEQYF.

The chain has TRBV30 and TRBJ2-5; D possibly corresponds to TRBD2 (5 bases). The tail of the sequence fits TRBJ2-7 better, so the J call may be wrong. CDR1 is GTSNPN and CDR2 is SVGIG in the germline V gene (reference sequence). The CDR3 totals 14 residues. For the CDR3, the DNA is TGTGCCTGGGAGGCGACTAATCCCCCCTACGAGCAGTACTTC. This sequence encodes CAWEATNPPYEQYF.

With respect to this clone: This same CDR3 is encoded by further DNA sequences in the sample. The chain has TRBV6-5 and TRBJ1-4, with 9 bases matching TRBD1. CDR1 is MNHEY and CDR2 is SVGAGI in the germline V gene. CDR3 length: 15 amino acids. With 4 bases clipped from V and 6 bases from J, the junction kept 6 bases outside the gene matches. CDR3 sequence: CASSSTGGVDEKLFF. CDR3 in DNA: TGTGCCAGCAGTTCTACAGGGGGCGTCGATGAAAAACTGTTTTTT.

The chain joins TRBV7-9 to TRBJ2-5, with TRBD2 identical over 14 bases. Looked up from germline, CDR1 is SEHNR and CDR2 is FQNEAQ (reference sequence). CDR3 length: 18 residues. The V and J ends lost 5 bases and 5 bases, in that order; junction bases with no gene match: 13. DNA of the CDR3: TGTGCCAGCAGCCATCCGGGACTAGCGGGAGTTATAGCGGAGACCCAGTACTTC. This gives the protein CASSHPGLAGVIAETQYF.

The CDR3 sequence: CASSGTDYGYTF. The CDR3, as DNA: TGTGCCAGTAGTGGGACAGACTATGGCTACACCTTC. V gene TRBV19 combines with J gene TRBJ1-2; 7 nucleotides line up with TRBD1. Per the germline V gene, CDR1 is LNHDA and CDR2 is SQIVND (reference sequence). The CDR3 consists of 12 residues. With 5 bases clipped from V and 3 bases from J, the junction kept 0 bases outside the gene matches.